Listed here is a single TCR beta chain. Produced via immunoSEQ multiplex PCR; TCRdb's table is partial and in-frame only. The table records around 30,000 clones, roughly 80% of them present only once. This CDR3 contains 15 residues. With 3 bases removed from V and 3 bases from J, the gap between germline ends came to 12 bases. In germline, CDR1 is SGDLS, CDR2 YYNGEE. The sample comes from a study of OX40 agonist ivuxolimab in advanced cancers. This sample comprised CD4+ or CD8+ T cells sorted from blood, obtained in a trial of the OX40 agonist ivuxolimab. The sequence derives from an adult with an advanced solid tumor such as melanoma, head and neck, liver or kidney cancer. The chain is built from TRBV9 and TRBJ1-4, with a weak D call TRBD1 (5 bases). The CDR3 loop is CASSASTDPNEKLFF. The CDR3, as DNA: TGTGCCAGCAGCGCGTCGACAGACCCTAATGAAAAACTGTTTTTT.